The 30 T cell receptor beta chains presented below share a single source sample, sequenced in a study of T cells in Graves' hyperthyroidism and ophthalmopathy. Researchers took RNA transcripts and amplified the TCR beta CDR3 regions from them. An initial round of RT-PCR targeting the TCR CDR3 relied on the HTBI primer set. TCRdb analysed the multiplex PCR reads with MiXCR anew, one entry per CDR3 protein. The sample holds approximately 410,000 distinct CDR3 sequences, roughly 14% seen once. The sequencing sample was made of blood. These receptors all stem from a man in his late teens or twenties with Graves' ophthalmopathy.

This clonotype was counted many times. This chain uses TRBV10-3 with TRBJ1-2; 8 bases fit TRBD1. This CDR3 spans 14 amino acids. Trimming removed 6 bases from V and 7 bases from J; junction bases left unmatched: 10. Germline CDR1 and CDR2: ENHRY and SYGVKD. CDR3 protein: CAISDEPGGIGYTF. CDR3 DNA sequence: TGTGCCATCAGCGACGAACCAGGGGGCATTGGCTACACCTTC.

This clonotype was detected ten times or more. The chain is built from TRBV29-1 and TRBJ1-1, with a weak D call TRBD1 (5 bases). Germline V CDR1 and CDR2: SQVTM, ANQGSEA. Trimming took off 0 bases at V and 0 bases at J, with 14 bases between the two ends. The CDR3 is 16 amino acids. The CDR3 loop reads CSVEEGWGILNTEAFF. CDR3 nucleotide sequence: TGCAGCGTTGAAGAAGGTTGGGGGATCTTGAACACTGAAGCTTTCTTT.

This clonotype came up many times. The chain carries TRBV12-3 or TRBV12-4 and TRBJ2-7; no clear D. The CDR3 totals 11 residues. Trimming removed 6 bases from V and 1 base from J, with 4 bases in between. The CDR3 DNA is TGTGCCAGCAGGGGTTCCTACGAGCAGTACTTC. Its protein is CASRGSYEQYF.

The sample holds a few counts of this clonotype. The rearrangement joins TRBV13 to TRBJ2-5; D may be TRBD1 (6 bases). Germline V gene data show CDR1 as PRHDT and CDR2 as FYEKMQ (reference sequence). Trimming took 7 bases from V and 4 from J, leaving 19 bases between them. The CDR3 sequence is 15 residues long. The CDR3 protein is CASNGLAGAGETQYF. Here the CDR3 DNA reads TGTGCCAGCAACGGCCTAGCAGGGGCGGGAGAGACCCAGTACTTC.

This clonotype was seen repeatedly, ten times or more. V is TRBV10-2 and J is TRBJ2-3; D is unclear. The CDR3 sequence is 15 residues long. V lost 4 bases and J lost 0, with 11 bases in between. Germline CDR1 is WSHSY and CDR2 is SAAADI. CDR3 nucleotides: TGCGCCAGCAGTGGTGACACTGCTAGCACAGATACGCAGTATTTT. It encodes CASSGDTASTDTQYF.

In this sample, this clonotype turned up many times. This chain connects TRBV5-1 to TRBJ2-6, with 7 bases aligning to TRBD1. Trimming removed 0 bases from V and 4 bases from J; junction bases left unmatched: 4. This CDR3 is 16 amino acids long. Germline CDR1 SGHRS, CDR2 YFSETQ. The CDR3 is CASSLATGSGANVLTF. The CDR3, as DNA: TGCGCCAGCAGCTTGGCGACAGGGTCCGGGGCCAACGTCCTGACTTTC.

The chain has TRBV12-3 or TRBV12-4 and TRBJ2-3, with 7 bases fitting TRBD2. CDR3 size: 15 residues. Trimming cost V 5 bases and J 5 bases; bases outside gene matches: 10. DNA of the CDR3: TGTGCCAGCAGTCCTTTCGGGGGGTCGCAAGATACGCAGTATTTT. It yields the protein CASSPFGGSQDTQYF.

The table lists this clonotype with many counts. The rearrangement joins TRBV27 to TRBJ1-5; 9 bases agree with TRBD1. The CDR3 is 16 residues long. Germline V gene sequence: CDR1 MNHEY, CDR2 SMNVEV (reference sequence). Germline trimming cut 1 base from V and 4 bases from J; bases unmatched to any gene: 5. The CDR3 bases are TGTGCCAGCAGTTTATGGGGACAGGGTAGGAATCAGCCCCAGCATTTT. As protein: CASSLWGQGRNQPQHF.

With respect to this clonotype: At one boundary the junction diverges from the germline segment, which might be a read error. V usage is TRBV7-2 and J usage is TRBJ2-1; 9 nucleotides line up with TRBD1. The CDR3 extends over 17 amino acids. Germline V lookup: CDR1 SGHTA, CDR2 FQGNSA. DNA of the CDR3: TGCGCCAGCAGTGAGATAGGGACAGGGAGCTCCTACAATGAGCAGTTCTTC. Encoded protein: CASSEIGTGSSYNEQFF.

This clonotype was recorded a few times. The rearrangement links TRBV3-1 to TRBJ1-2; D possibly corresponds to TRBD1 (5 bases). Trimming took off 2 bases at V and 5 bases at J, with 9 bases between the two ends. Germline CDR1 is LGHDT and CDR2 is YNNKEL (reference sequence). There are 13 residues in the CDR3. The DNA for the CDR3 is TGTGCCAGCAGCCAATACGGGGGTTATGGCTACACCTTC. Its protein is CASSQYGGYGYTF.

The sample holds many counts of this clonotype. V gene TRBV7-2 combines with J gene TRBJ1-3; no definite D call. This CDR3 comprises 14 residues. The ends were cut back, 1 base at V and 4 bases at J, with 8 bases in the middle. From germline, CDR1 is SGHTA and CDR2 FQGNSA. CDR3 nucleotides: TGTGCCAGCAGCTTAGTATATAGCGGAAACACCATATATTTT. It is translated as CASSLVYSGNTIYF.

This clonotype was observed at least ten times. V and J are TRBV2 and TRBJ1-5; TRBD1 is a possible D gene (5 bases). The germline V and J ends were trimmed by 5 bases and 2 bases, with 16 bases remaining between them. This CDR3 spans 16 amino acids. Per the germline V gene, CDR1 is SNHLY and CDR2 is FYNNEI. This CDR3 reads CASSFPEGEGNQPQHF. The CDR3 nucleotides are TGTGCCAGCAGTTTCCCCGAAGGGGAAGGCAATCAGCCCCAGCATTTT.

The chain uses TRBV28 and TRBJ2-3, with TRBD2 matching 10 bases. V gave up 4 bases and J gave up 4 bases; unmatched junction bases: 11. The CDR3 loop spans 17 amino acids. Germline V gives CDR1 MDHEN, CDR2 SYDVKM. The CDR3 nucleotides read TGTGCCAGCAGTTACCTCCCGGCTAGCGGGAGTGCAGATACGCAGTATTTT. Its protein product is CASSYLPASGSADTQYF.

The chain employs TRBV15 and TRBJ2-4, with D uncertain. V was clipped by 1 base and J by 0 bases, with 4 bases between them. CDR1 is LNHNV and CDR2 is YYDKDF in the germline V gene (reference sequence). This CDR3 comprises 14 residues. In nucleotides, the CDR3 is TGTGCCACCAGCAGAGCGGTAGCCAAAAACATTCAGTACTTC. Protein product: CATSRAVAKNIQYF. Supplemented by reference TRBV15 and TRBJ2-4, the full variable domain reads DAMVIQNPRYQVTQFGKPVTLSCSQTLNHNVMYWYQQKSSQAPKLLFHYYDKDFNNEADTPDNFQSRRPNTSFCFLDIRSPGLGDTAMYLCATSRAVAKNIQYFGAGTRLSVL.

V gene TRBV20-1 combines with J gene TRBJ2-3; 13 bases are a match to TRBD2. This CDR3 is 21 amino acids long. Germline V lookup: CDR1 DFQATT, CDR2 SNEGSKA (reference sequence). The V and J ends lost 6 bases and 3 bases, in that order; junction bases with no gene match: 24. The chain's CDR3 is CSADRWIGGSRTSGSTDTQYF. Written as DNA, the CDR3 is TGCAGTGCCGACAGGTGGATAGGGGGGTCCCGGACTAGCGGGAGTACAGATACGCAGTATTTT.

There are many counts of this clonotype. V gene TRBV20-1 combines with J gene TRBJ2-3; 12 nucleotides align to TRBD2. The CDR3 has 17 residues. The J segment lost 4 bases and the V segment lost 0 bases, leaving 8 bases of the junction unmatched. CDR1 and CDR2 from the germline V gene are DFQATT and SNEGSKA (reference sequence). CDR3 residues: CSARDLSLAGGPDTQYF. The CDR3 coding sequence is TGCAGTGCTAGAGATCTATCACTAGCGGGGGGCCCAGATACGCAGTATTTT.

J is TRBJ2-6 and V is TRBV7-3; D is unclear. In germline, CDR1 is SGHTA, CDR2 FQGTGA. The CDR3 runs to 16 residues. The V gene lost 0 bases and the J gene lost 0 bases, with 6 bases spanning the gap. The CDR3 loop is CASSLTARSGANVLTF. The CDR3 DNA follows: TGTGCCAGCAGCTTAACTGCGCGCTCTGGGGCCAACGTCCTGACTTTC.

This clonotype was counted ten times or more. This chain uses TRBV30 with TRBJ2-1; D possibly corresponds to TRBD2 (7 bases). The CDR3 has 17 residues. Looked up from germline, CDR1 is GTSNPN and CDR2 is SVGIG (reference sequence). Trimming left V 0 bases short and J 2 bases short, with 17 bases between. CDR3 sequence: CAWSVRWGGGPYNEQFF. CDR3 nucleotides: TGTGCCTGGAGTGTACGATGGGGCGGGGGCCCCTACAATGAGCAGTTCTTC.

V gene TRBV6-1 combines with J gene TRBJ1-1; no clear D. This CDR3 region has 10 residues. Trimming removed 7 bases at V and 5 bases at J, with 5 bases between. Germline loops: CDR1 MNHNS, CDR2 SASEGT. The CDR3: CASTRTEAFF. In DNA form, the CDR3 reads TGTGCCAGCACAAGAACTGAAGCTTTCTTT.

This clonotype was counted many times. The chain combines TRBV18 with TRBJ2-7; perhaps TRBD2 as D (5 bases). Per germline, CDR1 KGHSH and CDR2 LQKENI. The CDR3 is 10 residues long. V lost 8 bases to trimming and J lost 6 bases, with 8 bases between them. The CDR3 is CASRRSEQYF. CDR3 bases: TGTGCCAGCCGGAGGTCCGAGCAGTACTTC.

This clonotype has more than one count but fewer than ten. This chain connects TRBV20-1 to TRBJ1-4; D is unresolved. This CDR3 contains 13 residues. Germline assignment: CDR1 DFQATT and CDR2 SNEGSKA (reference sequence). Trimming removed 3 bases at V and 0 bases at J, with 5 bases between. The CDR3, as DNA: TGCAGTGCTAGCGAGGCAACTAATGAAAAACTGTTTTTT. It codes for CSASEATNEKLFF.

CDR3 loop: CASSQEMGASYGYTF. The CDR3 nucleotides read TGTGCCAGCAGCCAAGAGATGGGGGCATCCTATGGCTACACCTTC. The chain carries TRBV3-1 and TRBJ1-2, with a tentative D call TRBD1 (6 bases). Germline CDR1 LGHDT, CDR2 YNNKEL (reference sequence). The V gene lost 0 bases and the J gene lost 4 bases, with 12 bases spanning the gap. CDR3 size: 15 residues.

There are many counts of this clonotype. The rearrangement uses TRBV3-1 and TRBJ1-1, with 7 positions matching TRBD1. Germline loops: CDR1 LGHDT, CDR2 YNNKEL (reference sequence). The CDR3 sequence is 13 residues long. Germline trimming cut 4 bases from V and 6 bases from J; bases unmatched to any gene: 5. The chain's CDR3 is CASSPRQGAEAFF. The CDR3 nucleotides are TGTGCCAGCAGCCCCAGACAGGGAGCTGAAGCTTTCTTT.

This clonotype was seen many times. This rearrangement joins TRBV12-3 or TRBV12-4 to TRBJ1-1; D unclear. Trimming shortened V by 7 bases and J by 0 bases, and 12 bases separated the two germline ends. This CDR3 has 14 amino acids. Here the CDR3 DNA reads TGTGCCAGCAAGACCAGAGGAATGAACACTGAAGCTTTCTTT. Residues: CASKTRGMNTEAFF.

This clonotype was counted at least ten times. The rearrangement uses TRBV11-3 and TRBJ2-1; 11 bases are shared with TRBD2. Germline CDR1 and CDR2: SGHNT and YENEEA. The ends lost 5 bases at V and 7 bases at J; junction bases unmatched: 7. The CDR3 spans 15 residues. This CDR3 reads CASSEIAGGVNEQFF. Here the CDR3 DNA reads TGTGCCAGCAGCGAAATAGCGGGAGGGGTGAATGAGCAGTTCTTC.

This clonotype came up a few times. V is TRBV9 and J is TRBJ2-3; 8 bases are a match to TRBD2. CDR3 length equals 16 residues. V gave up 3 bases and J gave up 2 bases; unmatched junction bases: 8. The V gene's germline CDR1 is SGDLS and CDR2 YYNGEE. Here the CDR3 DNA reads TGTGCCAGCAGCGGTGAGCGGGAGCCGCCCACAGATACGCAGTATTTT. It codes for CASSGEREPPTDTQYF.

This clonotype showed up many times. The chain couples TRBV11-1 to TRBJ1-4, with D tentatively TRBD1 (5 bases). Germline CDR1 SGHAT, CDR2 FQDESV (reference sequence). Trimming pared 3 bases from V and 11 bases from J, leaving 16 bases between. The CDR3 sequence is 14 residues long. DNA of the CDR3: TGTGCCAGCAGCTTCGATGGGACCTCCGGGAAACTGTTTTTT. This encodes CASSFDGTSGKLFF.

The table lists this clonotype with a few counts. The gene calls are TRBV6-1 and TRBJ1-1; D is uncertain. This CDR3 spans 13 amino acids. Trimming took 5 bases from V and 3 from J, leaving 10 bases between them. The germline V gene encodes CDR1 MNHNS and CDR2 SASEGT. CDR3 DNA sequence: TGTGCCAGCAGTTCGAATTTTGACACTGAAGCTTTCTTT. It specifies CASSSNFDTEAFF.

The chain links TRBV7-9 to TRBJ2-5; possibly TRBD1 or TRBD2 for D (5 bases each). The CDR3 has 12 residues. The germline V gene has CDR1 SEHNR and CDR2 FQNEAQ (reference sequence). V was shortened by 8 bases and J by 1 base, with 8 bases between the two germline ends. In DNA form, the CDR3 reads TGTGCCAGCGCCGGGGCCCAAGAGACCCAGTACTTC. Residues: CASAGAQETQYF.

This clonotype was observed many times. J is TRBJ2-3 and V is TRBV11-2; 8 nucleotides line up with TRBD2. The CDR3 has 15 residues. J gave up 1 base and V 3 bases, and 3 bases lay outside the gene matches. Per germline, CDR1 SGHAT and CDR2 FQNNGV. CDR3 loop: CASSFLTSGTDTQYF. The CDR3 region has the DNA TGTGCCAGCAGCTTCCTGACTAGCGGCACAGATACGCAGTATTTT.